Only a few counts were recorded for the clone carrying this T cell receptor (beta chain). The antigen is unknown. Libraries were prepared by immunoSEQ multiplex PCR; TCRdb keeps only in-frame clonotypes and omits some of them. Of around 60,000 clones listed, 65% to 85% were seen once; the top ten hold 1.9%. The CDR3 is made up of 15 amino acids. V was pared by 6 bases and J by 3 bases, with 7 bases of the junction left unmatched. Germline CDR1 is MNHEY and CDR2 is SVGAGI. The sample belongs to a study of OX40 agonist ivuxolimab in advanced cancers. Study observations and caveats: CD8+ T cells (on average) carried more expanded clones than CD4+ T cells.

V is TRBV6-5 and J is TRBJ2-5; TRBD1 aligns across 10 bases. Sequencing was performed on CD4+ or CD8+ T cells sorted from blood, taken in a trial of the OX40 agonist ivuxolimab. The origin of this receptor is an adult with an advanced solid tumor such as melanoma, head and neck, liver or kidney cancer. The CDR3 DNA reads as TGTGCCAGCAGCCGACAGGGGGCGCGAAAAGAGACCCAGTACTTC. Amino acid sequence: CASSRQGARKETQYF.